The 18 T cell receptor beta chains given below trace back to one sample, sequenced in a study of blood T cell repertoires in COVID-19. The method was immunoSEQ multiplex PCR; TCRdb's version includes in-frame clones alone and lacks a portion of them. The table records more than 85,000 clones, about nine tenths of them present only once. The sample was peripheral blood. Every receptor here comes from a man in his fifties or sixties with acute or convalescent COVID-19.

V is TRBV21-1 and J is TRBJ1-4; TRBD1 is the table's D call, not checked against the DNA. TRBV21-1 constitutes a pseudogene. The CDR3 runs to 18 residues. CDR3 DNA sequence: TGTGCCAGCAGCCTCCCTAGTAGGGTCCAGGGTCCGCGCACAAAACTGTTTTTT. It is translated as CASSLPSRVQGPRTKLFF.

CDR3 in amino acids: CASSTTGVGEQFF. The CDR3 DNA sequence: TGTGCCAGTAGTACGACAGGGGTCGGTGAGCAGTTCTTC. The V and J genes are TRBV19 and TRBJ2-1, with TRBD1 matching over 8 bases. The V gene end was trimmed by 4 bases and the J gene end by 9 bases; junction bases not matched to a gene: 5. This CDR3 is 13 amino acids long. Germline CDR1 LNHDA, CDR2 SQIVND (reference sequence).

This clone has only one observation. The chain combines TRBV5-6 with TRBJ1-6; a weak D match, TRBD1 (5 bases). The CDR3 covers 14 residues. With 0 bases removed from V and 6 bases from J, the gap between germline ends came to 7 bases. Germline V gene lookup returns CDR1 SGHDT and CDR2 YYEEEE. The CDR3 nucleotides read TGTGCCAGCAGCTTGGGAGACAGTAATTCACCCCTCCACTTT. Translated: CASSLGDSNSPLHF.

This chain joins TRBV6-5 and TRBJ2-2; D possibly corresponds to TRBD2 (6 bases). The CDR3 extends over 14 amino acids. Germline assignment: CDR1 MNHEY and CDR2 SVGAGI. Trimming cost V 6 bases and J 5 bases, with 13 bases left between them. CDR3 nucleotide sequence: TGTGCCAGCAGGAGACTAGTGGGGACCGGGGAGCTGTTTTTT. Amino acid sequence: CASRRLVGTGELFF.

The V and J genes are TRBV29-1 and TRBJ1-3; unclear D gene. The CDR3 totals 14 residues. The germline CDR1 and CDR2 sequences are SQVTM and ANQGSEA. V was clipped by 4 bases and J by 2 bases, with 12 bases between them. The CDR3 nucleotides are TGCAGCGTTGGGCCAGACTTGGCTGGAAACACCATATATTTT. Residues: CSVGPDLAGNTIYF.

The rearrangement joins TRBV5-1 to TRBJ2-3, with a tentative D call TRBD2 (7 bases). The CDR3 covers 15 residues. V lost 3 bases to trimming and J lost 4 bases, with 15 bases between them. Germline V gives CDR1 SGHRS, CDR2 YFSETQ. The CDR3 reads CASSSQRGGPDTQYF. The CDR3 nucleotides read TGCGCCAGCAGCTCCCAAAGGGGGGGCCCAGATACGCAGTATTTT.

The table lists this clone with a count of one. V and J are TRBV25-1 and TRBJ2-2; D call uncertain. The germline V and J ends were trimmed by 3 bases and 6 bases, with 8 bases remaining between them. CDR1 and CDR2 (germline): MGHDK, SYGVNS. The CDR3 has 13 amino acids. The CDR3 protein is CASSDLYPGELFF. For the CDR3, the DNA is TGTGCCAGCAGTGATCTGTATCCCGGGGAGCTGTTTTTT.

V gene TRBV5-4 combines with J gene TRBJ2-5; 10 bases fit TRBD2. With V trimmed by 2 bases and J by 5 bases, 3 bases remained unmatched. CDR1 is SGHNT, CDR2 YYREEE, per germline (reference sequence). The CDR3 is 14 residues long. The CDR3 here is CASSLAGGRETQYF. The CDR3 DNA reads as TGTGCCAGCAGCTTAGCGGGAGGGCGGGAGACCCAGTACTTC. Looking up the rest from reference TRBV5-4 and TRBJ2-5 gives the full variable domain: ETGVTQSPTHLIKTRGQQVTLRCSSQSGHNTVSWYQQALGQGPQFIFQYYREEENGRGNFPPRFSGLQFPNYSSELNVNALELDDSALYLCASSLAGGRETQYFGPGTRLLVL.

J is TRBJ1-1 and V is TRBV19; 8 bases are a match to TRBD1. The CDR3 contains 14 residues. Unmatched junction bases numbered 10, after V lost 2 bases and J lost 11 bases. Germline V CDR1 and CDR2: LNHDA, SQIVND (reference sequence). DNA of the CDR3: TGTGCCAGTAGTATAAGGCAGGGGGCCTCGTACGCTTTCTTT. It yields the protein CASSIRQGASYAFF.

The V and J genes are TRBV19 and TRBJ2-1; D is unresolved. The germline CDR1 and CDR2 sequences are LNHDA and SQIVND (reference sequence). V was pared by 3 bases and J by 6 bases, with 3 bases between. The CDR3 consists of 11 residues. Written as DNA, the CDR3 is TGTGCCAGTAGTATCTTCAATGAGCAGTTCTTC. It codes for CASSIFNEQFF.

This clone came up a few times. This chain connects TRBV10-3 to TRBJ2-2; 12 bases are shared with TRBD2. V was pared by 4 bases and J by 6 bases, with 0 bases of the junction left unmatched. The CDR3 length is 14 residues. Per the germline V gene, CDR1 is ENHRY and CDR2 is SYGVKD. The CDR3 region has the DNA TGTGCCATCAGTGGACTAGCGGGAGCCGGGGAGCTGTTTTTT. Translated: CAISGLAGAGELFF.

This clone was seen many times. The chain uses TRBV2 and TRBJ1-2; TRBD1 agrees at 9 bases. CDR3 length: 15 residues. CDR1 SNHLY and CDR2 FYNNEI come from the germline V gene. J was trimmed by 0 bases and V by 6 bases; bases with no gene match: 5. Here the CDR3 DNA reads TGTGCCAGCAGAGTAACAGGGGGCACTAACTATGGCTACACCTTC. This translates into CASRVTGGTNYGYTF.

CDR3 sequence: CASSQDLVTGFSGNTIYF. DNA for the CDR3: TGTGCCAGCAGCCAAGATTTGGTGACGGGATTCTCTGGAAACACCATATATTTT. This sequence joins TRBV4-2 and TRBJ1-3; D not certain. Trimming removed 0 bases from V and 0 bases from J, with 15 bases in between. The germline V gene encodes CDR1 LGHNA and CDR2 YNFKEQ. The CDR3 consists of 18 residues.

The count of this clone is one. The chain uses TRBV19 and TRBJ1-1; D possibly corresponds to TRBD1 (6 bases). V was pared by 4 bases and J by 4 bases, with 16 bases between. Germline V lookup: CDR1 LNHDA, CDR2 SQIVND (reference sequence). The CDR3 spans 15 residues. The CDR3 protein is CASSTQQGRGTEAFF. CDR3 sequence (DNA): TGTGCCAGTAGTACGCAACAGGGTCGGGGCACTGAAGCTTTCTTT.

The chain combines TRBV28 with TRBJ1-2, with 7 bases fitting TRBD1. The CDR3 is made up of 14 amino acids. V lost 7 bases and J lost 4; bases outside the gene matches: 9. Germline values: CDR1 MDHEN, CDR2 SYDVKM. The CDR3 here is CASNFQGGLYGYTF. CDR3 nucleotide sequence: TGTGCCAGCAATTTTCAGGGGGGCCTCTATGGCTACACCTTC.

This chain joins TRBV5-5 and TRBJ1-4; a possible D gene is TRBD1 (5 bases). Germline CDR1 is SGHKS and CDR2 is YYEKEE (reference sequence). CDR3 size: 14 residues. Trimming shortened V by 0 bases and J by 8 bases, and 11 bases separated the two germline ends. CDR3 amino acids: CASSLGGADEKLFF. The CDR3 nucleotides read TGTGCCAGCAGCTTGGGCGGGGCGGACGAAAAACTGTTTTTT.

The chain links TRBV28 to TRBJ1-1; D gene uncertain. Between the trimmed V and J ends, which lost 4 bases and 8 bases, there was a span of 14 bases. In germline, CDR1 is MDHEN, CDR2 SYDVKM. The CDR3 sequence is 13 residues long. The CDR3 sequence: CASSSSGRLEAFF. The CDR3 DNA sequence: TGTGCCAGCAGTTCCTCCGGGAGGTTAGAAGCTTTCTTT.

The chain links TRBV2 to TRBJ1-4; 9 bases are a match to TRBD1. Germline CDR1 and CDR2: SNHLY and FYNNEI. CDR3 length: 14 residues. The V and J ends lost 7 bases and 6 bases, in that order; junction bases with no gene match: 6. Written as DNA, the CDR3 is TGTGCCAGCACCCCGGGACAGGGACATGAAAAACTGTTTTTT. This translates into CASTPGQGHEKLFF.